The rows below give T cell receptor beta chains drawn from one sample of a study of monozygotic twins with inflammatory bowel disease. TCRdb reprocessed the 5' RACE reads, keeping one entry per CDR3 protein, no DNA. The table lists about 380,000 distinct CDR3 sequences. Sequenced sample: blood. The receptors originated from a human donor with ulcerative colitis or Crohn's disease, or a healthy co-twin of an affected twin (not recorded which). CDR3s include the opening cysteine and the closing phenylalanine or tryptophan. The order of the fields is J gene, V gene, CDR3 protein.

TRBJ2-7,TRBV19,CASSIGTASEQYF
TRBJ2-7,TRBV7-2,CASSLNRLGSYEQYF
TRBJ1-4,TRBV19,CASRPRANTNEKLFF
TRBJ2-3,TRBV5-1,CASSLGDRAEDTQYF
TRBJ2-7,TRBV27,CASSLIGSRVVQYF
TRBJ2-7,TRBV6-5,CASSYSSGTSGVRSYEQYF
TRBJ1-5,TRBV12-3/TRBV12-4,CASSLFAGGGQPQHF
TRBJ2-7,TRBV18,CASSPPFPADEQYF
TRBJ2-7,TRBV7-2,CASSLGGQASYEQYF
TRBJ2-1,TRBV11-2,CASSLLLAGAYNEQFF
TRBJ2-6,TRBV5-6,CASSLVGEVGLGANVLTF
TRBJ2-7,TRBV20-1,CSAGLADYEQYF
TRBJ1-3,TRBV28,CASSSPLAGSGNTIYF
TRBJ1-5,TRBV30,CAWSASGNQPQHF
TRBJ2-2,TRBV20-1,CSASISGGEVGELFF
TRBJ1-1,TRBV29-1,CSGQTGSDTEAFF
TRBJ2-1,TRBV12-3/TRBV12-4,CASSIHSGNEQFF
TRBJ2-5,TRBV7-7,CASSSTRTGTQETQYF
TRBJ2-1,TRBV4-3,CASSQDPTTSSYNEQFF
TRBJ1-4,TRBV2,CASNPGQGGKLFF
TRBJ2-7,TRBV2,CASSIITPDEQYF
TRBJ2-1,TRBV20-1,CSASFDFRDNEQFF
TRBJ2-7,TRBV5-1,CASSLEGTGGTYEQYF
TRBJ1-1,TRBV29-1,CSATRDRDTEAFF
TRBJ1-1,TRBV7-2,CASSLRTVNTEAFF
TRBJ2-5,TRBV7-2,CASSLGGQGGETQYF
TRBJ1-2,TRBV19,CASSFARGINYGYTF
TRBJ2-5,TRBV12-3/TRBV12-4,CASSFPSGQETQYF
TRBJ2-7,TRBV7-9,CASSLVVSPYEQYF
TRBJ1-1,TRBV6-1,CASILTGGAMNTEAFF
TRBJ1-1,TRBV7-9,CASSFGQGVTEAFF
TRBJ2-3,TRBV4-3,CASSQTTGALTDTQYF
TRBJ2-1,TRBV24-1,CATSDRGRSSYNEQFF
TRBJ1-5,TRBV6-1,CASSAGPLSNQPQHF
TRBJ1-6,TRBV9,CASSGNNGPLHF
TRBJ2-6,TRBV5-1,CASSPTGQENSGANVLTF